A single sample gave rise to the 23 T cell receptor beta chains below, sequenced in a study of cytomegalovirus exposure and HLA in healthy donors. PCR involved 60 Vbeta and 13 Jbeta primers. Method: immunoSEQ multiplex PCR; TCRdb's copy keeps in-frame clones and lacks some. The repertoire includes around 62,000 clones, about 71% of them detected once, and approximately 7.8% sits in the top ten. Sequenced material: PBMCs. Receptors were obtained from a man aged 60 to 69 in good health and CMV-seropositive.

This clone has a single count. CDR3 sequence (DNA): TGTGCCATCAGCGCGGGGAGCGGGGGAGGGCTCTACGAGCAGTACTTC. Protein sequence: CAISAGSGGGLYEQYF. The rearrangement joins TRBV10-3 to TRBJ2-7; 8 bases are a match to TRBD2. The CDR3 is 16 amino acids. The germline V gene encodes CDR1 ENHRY and CDR2 SYGVKD. The V gene end was trimmed by 6 bases and the J gene end by 3 bases; junction bases not matched to a gene: 13.

This clone was found a few times. The CDR3 sequence is CASSGGTGAPEQYF. As DNA, the CDR3 is TGCGCCAGCAGCGGGGGGACAGGGGCTCCCGAGCAGTACTTC. The chain links TRBV5-1 to TRBJ2-7, with 10 bases lining up with TRBD1. V lost 4 bases and J lost 6; bases outside the gene matches: 7. Germline CDR1 and CDR2: SGHRS and YFSETQ. The CDR3 consists of 14 residues.

This chain connects TRBV9 to TRBJ2-3; weak D call: TRBD1 (6 bases). Looked up from germline, CDR1 is SGDLS and CDR2 is YYNGEE. Between the trimmed V and J ends, which lost 3 bases and 4 bases, there was a span of 6 bases. The CDR3 covers 12 residues. The CDR3 DNA is TGTGCCAGCAGCGAGGGGGCAGATACGCAGTATTTT. This sequence encodes CASSEGADTQYF.

This rearrangement joins TRBV11-3 to TRBJ2-3; 14 bases agree with TRBD2. Per the germline V gene, CDR1 is SGHNT and CDR2 is YENEEA. The CDR3 is made up of 19 amino acids. V lost 2 bases, J lost 0 bases, and 7 bases stayed unmatched. The CDR3 DNA is TGTGCCAGCAGCTTACGCGGACTAGCGGGAGGCCGTAGCACAGATACGCAGTATTTT. Amino acids: CASSLRGLAGGRSTDTQYF. Full variable domain (missing parts from reference TRBV11-3 and TRBJ2-3): EAGVVQSPRYKIIEKKQPVAFWCNPISGHNTLYWYLQNLGQGPELLIRYENEEAVDDSQLPKDRFSAERLKGVDSTLKIQPAELGDSAVYLCASSLRGLAGGRSTDTQYFGPGTRLTVL.

This clone was observed a single time. This rearrangement joins TRBV6-6 to TRBJ2-1, with unresolved D. Germline CDR1 and CDR2: MNHNY and SVGAGI (reference sequence). The V and J ends lost 0 bases and 7 bases respectively, with 7 bases between them. This CDR3 spans 13 amino acids. The CDR3 here is CASSYSPGNEQFF. As DNA, the CDR3 is TGTGCCAGCAGTTACTCTCCGGGTAATGAGCAGTTCTTC.

J is TRBJ2-7 and V is TRBV6-1, with 8 bases aligning to TRBD2. Per germline, CDR1 MNHNS and CDR2 SASEGT. Germline trimming cut 10 bases from V and 3 bases from J; bases unmatched to any gene: 8. This CDR3 spans 13 amino acids. The CDR3 DNA follows: TGTGCCACCTACGCGGGGGGAGGCTACGAGCAGTACTTC. This codes for CATYAGGGYEQYF.

This clone has just one count. The chain joins TRBV7-6 to TRBJ2-7; tentatively, D is TRBD2 (6 bases). The CDR3 runs to 15 residues. Between the trimmed V and J ends, which lost 5 bases and 2 bases, there was a span of 16 bases. Germline lookup yields CDR1 SGHVS and CDR2 FNYEAQ. In DNA, the CDR3 is TGTGCCAGCAGCCCCCAGCCACTAGCACCCTACGAGCAGTACTTC. Protein: CASSPQPLAPYEQYF.

This chain links TRBV7-2 with TRBJ1-3; 9 bases match TRBD1. The length of the CDR3 is 15 residues. Germline V gives CDR1 SGHTA, CDR2 FQGNSA. With V trimmed by 1 base and J by 8 bases, 6 bases remained unmatched. CDR3 region: CASSLGGTGFDTIYF. The CDR3 DNA follows: TGTGCCAGCAGCTTAGGCGGGACAGGGTTCGACACCATATATTTT.

This chain connects TRBV5-4 to TRBJ1-2; D unresolved. Germline CDR1 reads SGHNT; CDR2 reads YYREEE (reference sequence). The V end was cut by 4 bases, the J end by 4 bases, with 8 bases between. The CDR3 spans 12 residues. CDR3 protein: CASSSTRYGYTF. The CDR3 DNA is TGTGCCAGCAGCAGTACACGCTATGGCTACACCTTC.

The rearrangement joins TRBV28 to TRBJ1-2, with 7 bases aligning to TRBD1. V trimming: 4 bases; J trimming: 7 bases; junction bases outside the gene matches: 9. CDR1 and CDR2 (germline): MDHEN, SYDVKM. The CDR3 loop spans 14 amino acids. The CDR3 DNA reads as TGTGCCAGCAGTTCGACCGGACAGGAGCCTGGCTACACCTTC. It specifies CASSSTGQEPGYTF.

The rearrangement links TRBV19 to TRBJ2-7; no firm D call. The V gene's germline CDR1 is LNHDA and CDR2 SQIVND (reference sequence). CDR3 length equals 13 residues. Trimming stripped 2 bases from V and 3 bases from J, with 8 bases between. The CDR3: CASSIQPGYEQYF. The CDR3 coding sequence is TGTGCCAGTAGTATACAGCCGGGCTACGAGCAGTACTTC.

This clone has just a few counts. The V call is TRBV5-4, the J call TRBJ2-5; 7 positions match TRBD2. This CDR3 comprises 16 residues. With V trimmed by 3 bases and J by 5 bases, 13 bases remained unmatched. Germline loops: CDR1 SGHNT, CDR2 YYREEE (reference sequence). In nucleotides, the CDR3 is TGTGCCAGCAGCTCGGCCTGGGGGGAGGGCGGGGAGACCCAGTACTTC. Translated: CASSSAWGEGGETQYF. The full variable domain, rest sourced from reference TRBV5-4 and TRBJ2-5, is ETGVTQSPTHLIKTRGQQVTLRCSSQSGHNTVSWYQQALGQGPQFIFQYYREEENGRGNFPPRFSGLQFPNYSSELNVNALELDDSALYLCASSSAWGEGGETQYFGPGTRLLVL.

The rearrangement joins TRBV11-2 to TRBJ2-3; D possibly corresponds to TRBD2 (5 bases). The germline V gene has CDR1 SGHAT and CDR2 FQNNGV. The CDR3 consists of 15 residues. The germline V and J ends were trimmed by 6 bases and 3 bases, with 16 bases remaining between them. The CDR3 coding sequence is TGTGCCAGCAGTCCCCCCGGGGTTAGTACAGATACGCAGTATTTT. This translates into CASSPPGVSTDTQYF.

This sequence joins TRBV2 and TRBJ1-4; 9 bases map to TRBD1. The CDR3 spans 15 residues. Trimming cost V 5 bases and J 0 bases; bases outside gene matches: 1. Germline loops: CDR1 SNHLY, CDR2 FYNNEI. For the CDR3, the DNA is TGTGCCAGCAGTCGACAGGGGGCAACTAATGAAAAACTGTTTTTT. The encoded protein is CASSRQGATNEKLFF.

The DNA for the CDR3 is TGTGCCAGCAGTGCCCCCCTTGGAGTTAAACTCACAGATACGCAGTATTTT. Amino acids: CASSAPLGVKLTDTQYF. The chain is built from TRBV25-1 and TRBJ2-3; unclear D gene. V lost 4 bases, J lost 2 bases, and 19 bases lay in between. The CDR3 is 17 residues long. Per germline, CDR1 MGHDK and CDR2 SYGVNS. The full variable domain, completed using reference TRBV25-1 and TRBJ2-3, is EADIYQTPRYLVIGTGKKITLECSQTMGHDKMYWYQQDPGMELHLIHYSYGVNSTEKGDLSSESTVSRIRTEHFPLTLESARPSHTSQYLCASSAPLGVKLTDTQYFGPGTRLTVL.

This clone has just one count. An end of the junction does not agree with germline; a read error may underlie this. Other nucleotide sequences from this sample produce the same CDR3. CDR3 region: CASTRLDMLLSYNEQFF. The CDR3 DNA reads as TGTGCTAGCACCCGACTTGATATGTTACTCTCCTACAATGAGCAGTTCTTC. This chain links TRBV5-8 with TRBJ2-1, with unresolved D. This CDR3 region has 17 residues. Germline CDR1 SGHTS, CDR2 YDEGEE.

This clone has more than one count but fewer than ten. The junction departs from germline at one end; a sequencing error may be responsible. The chain joins TRBV7-9 to TRBJ1-1; D unresolved. The germline V gene has CDR1 SEHNR and CDR2 FQNEAQ (reference sequence). The CDR3 covers 15 residues. The DNA for the CDR3 is TGTTCCAGCAGCTCCCTCAACGGTATCGCCACTGAAGCTTTCTTT. This gives the protein CSSSSLNGIATEAFF.

The CDR3 region has the DNA TGTGCCAGCAGCCTCAGACAGGTAGTCCTTAACTATGGCTACACCTTC. Its protein product is CASSLRQVVLNYGYTF. The chain carries TRBV7-6 and TRBJ1-2; possible D gene TRBD1, 6 bases. V was trimmed by 5 bases and J by 1 base, leaving 17 bases between them. The CDR3 is made up of 16 amino acids. The germline gives CDR1 SGHVS, CDR2 FNYEAQ.

The DNA of the CDR3 is TGTGCCAGCAGCTTTTCGTTGGACTGGTCCTACAATGAGCAGTTCTTC. It is translated as CASSFSLDWSYNEQFF. This chain connects TRBV5-5 to TRBJ2-1; possible D gene TRBD2, 5 bases. The CDR3 loop spans 16 amino acids. CDR1 is SGHKS and CDR2 is YYEKEE in the germline V gene (reference sequence). Trimming stripped 2 bases from V and 1 base from J, with 13 bases between.

The CDR3 coding sequence is TGTGCCAGCAGCCCAGTACCGGGACAGAAACTCCTATGGCACGAGCAGTACTTC. Translation gives CASSPVPGQKLLWHEQYF. The chain carries TRBV7-8 and TRBJ2-7; 7 bases fit TRBD1. Trimming cost V 5 bases and J 5 bases; bases outside gene matches: 21. This CDR3 comprises 18 residues. Looked up from germline, CDR1 is SGHVS and CDR2 is FQNEAQ.

The rearrangement links TRBV4-1 to TRBJ2-1; the match to TRBD2 covers 10 bases. The junction had 10 bases not matched to a gene; V was cut back by 0 bases and J by 8 bases. The CDR3 loop spans 17 amino acids. Germline-derived CDR1 and CDR2 are MGHRA and YSYEKL. DNA for the CDR3: TGCGCCAGCAGCCAAGATTTCAACCTAGCGGGAGTGGATGAGCAGTTCTTC. Protein: CASSQDFNLAGVDEQFF.

The chain is built from TRBV11-3 and TRBJ1-3; D is possibly TRBD1 (5 bases). V gave up 3 bases and J gave up 0 bases, with 6 bases separating them. CDR1 and CDR2 (germline): SGHNT, YENEEA. The CDR3 has 14 amino acids. The CDR3 loop reads CASSLGGSGNTIYF. The CDR3 nucleotides read TGTGCCAGCAGCTTGGGGGGCTCTGGAAACACCATATATTTT.

The chain couples TRBV5-1 to TRBJ1-1, with unresolved D. Trimming stripped 4 bases from V and 0 bases from J, with 7 bases between. This CDR3 has 13 residues. CDR1 SGHRS and CDR2 YFSETQ come from the germline V gene. As DNA, the CDR3 is TGCGCCAGCAGCCCCGACTTGAACACTGAAGCTTTCTTT. It encodes CASSPDLNTEAFF. Full variable domain (rest looked up from reference TRBV5-1 and TRBJ1-1): KAGVTQTPRYLIKTRGQQVTLSCSPISGHRSVSWYQQTPGQGLQFLFEYFSETQRNKGNFPGRFSGRQFSNSRSEMNVSTLELGDSALYLCASSPDLNTEAFFGQGTRLTVV.